Listed below are T cell receptor beta chains from one sample, sequenced in a study of response to subunit inactivated influenza vaccine. TCRdb itself ran the RT-PCR reads through MiXCR, one entry per CDR3 protein. This table holds 500,000 to 750,000 distinct CDR3 sequences, around 15% found once. This specimen consisted of PBMCs from blood, obtained 12 days after vaccination. The receptors were sampled from a man between 50 and 59 years old who received an inactivated influenza vaccine. CDR3s include the opening cysteine and the closing phenylalanine or tryptophan. The D gene is left open where the match is weak. A row's size may be missing; if present it is once, few, many or a size class.

J	V	D	length	size	CDR3	DNA
TRBJ1-1	TRBV7-9	.	11	.	CASSGIAEAFF	TGTGCCAGCAGCGGGATCGCTGAAGCTTTCTTT
TRBJ1-1	TRBV6-5	.	11	many	CASSYGGAAFF	TGTGCCAGCAGTTACGGGGGGGCCGCTTTCTTT
TRBJ2-7	TRBV7-6	.	14	.	CASSPRPTPGEQYF	TGTGCCAGCAGCCCGCGACCCACCCCGGGCGAGCAGTACTTC
TRBJ2-6	TRBV7-3	.	14	once	CASRFNSGANVLTF	TGTGCCAGCAGGTTCAACTCTGGGGCCAACGTCCTGACTTTC
TRBJ1-6	TRBV18	.	20	.	CASSPFSAVGNDAYNSPLHF	TGTGCCAGCTCACCATTTTCGGCAGTCGGAAACGACGCGTATAATTCACCCCTCCACTTT
TRBJ1-5	TRBV12-3/TRBV12-4	.	13	.	CASSSDSVGPQHF	TGTGCCAGCAGTTCGGACAGCGTGGGGCCCCAGCATTTT
TRBJ1-5	TRBV6-2/TRBV6-3	.	12	.	CASSTPSQPQHF	TGTGCCAGCAGTACGCCGAGTCAGCCCCAGCATTTT
TRBJ2-1	TRBV2	.	13	few	CASVEDHYNEQFF	TGTGCCAGCGTGGAGGATCACTACAATGAGCAGTTCTTC
TRBJ2-3	TRBV30	.	14	.	CAWSSATTADTQYF	TGTGCCTGGAGTTCCGCCACTACCGCAGATACGCAGTATTTT
TRBJ2-7	TRBV7-6	.	16	few	CASSPPGVKETYEQYF	TGTGCCAGCAGCCCTCCTGGGGTCAAGGAGACCTACGAGCAGTACTTC
TRBJ2-3	TRBV15	TRBD2	16	.	CATSREGAGVSDTQYF	TGTGCCACCAGCAGAGAAGGGGCGGGAGTGTCAGATACGCAGTATTTT
TRBJ2-7	TRBV7-8	TRBD2	15	.	CASSLVGGGTYEQYF	TGTGCCAGCAGCTTAGTTGGCGGGGGGACCTACGAGCAGTACTTC
TRBJ2-7	TRBV20-1	TRBD1	14	few	CSARPGDRVHEQYF	TGCAGTGCTCGACCGGGGGACAGGGTCCACGAGCAGTACTTC
TRBJ2-1	TRBV7-2	.	13	few	CASSRRELNEQFF	TGTGCCAGCAGCCGCAGAGAGCTGAATGAGCAGTTCTTC
TRBJ2-3	TRBV7-9	.	13	many	CASSLAGSDTQYF	TGTGCCAGCAGCTTAGCTGGCTCTGATACGCAGTATTTT
TRBJ2-3	TRBV7-9	.	13	many	CATHRVSTDTQYF	TGTGCCACCCACAGAGTGAGCACAGATACGCAGTATTTT
TRBJ1-4	TRBV20-1	.	13	few	CSARDTHNEKLFF	TGCAGTGCTAGAGATACACATAATGAAAAACTGTTTTTT
TRBJ1-2	TRBV5-6	TRBD1	17	.	CASSFDRGLLHRYGYTF	TGTGCCAGCAGCTTCGACAGGGGACTTTTGCACCGCTATGGCTACACCTTC
TRBJ2-7	TRBV20-1	TRBD2	17	few	CSARVGTAGGLLREQYF	TGCAGTGCTAGAGTAGGAACAGCGGGAGGTTTGCTTCGGGAGCAGTACTTC
TRBJ2-7	TRBV5-1	.	15	few	CASTLSGQEPYEQYF	TGCGCCAGCACCTTGTCCGGACAAGAACCCTACGAGCAGTACTTC
TRBJ2-1	TRBV2	.	9	few	CASVAEQFF	TGTGCCAGCGTTGCTGAGCAGTTCTTC
TRBJ1-2	TRBV20-1	TRBD1	13	few	CSAGGTANYGYTF	TGCAGTGCTGGGGGGACAGCTAACTATGGCTACACCTTC
TRBJ2-7	TRBV4-1	TRBD1	17	.	CASSQDHRDREAYEQYF	TGCGCCAGCAGCCAAGATCACCGGGACAGGGAGGCCTACGAGCAGTACTTC
TRBJ2-2	TRBV20-1	TRBD1	12	.	CSANRGTGELFF	TGCAGTGCGAACAGGGGCACCGGGGAGCTGTTTTTT
TRBJ2-7	TRBV10-3	.	14	few	CAISLSAGTYEQYF	TGTGCCATCAGCCTATCCGCAGGGACCTACGAGCAGTACTTC
TRBJ2-7	TRBV4-2	TRBD2	16	few	CASSQDLTSGIYEQYF	TGTGCCAGCAGCCAAGATTTGACTAGCGGTATCTACGAGCAGTACTTC
TRBJ2-1	TRBV7-2	TRBD2	14	few	CASSYRTRSNEQFF	TGTGCCAGCAGCTATCGGACTAGAAGCAATGAGCAGTTCTTC
TRBJ2-2	TRBV6-1	TRBD2	14	.	CASNVAGGSGELFF	TGTGCCAGCAATGTAGCGGGAGGTTCCGGGGAGCTGTTTTTT